This note documents a single T cell receptor (beta chain) sequence. Data came from immunoSEQ multiplex PCR; TCRdb stores just in-frame clones and leaves some out. The repertoire holds around 100,000 clones, with 65% to 90% as singletons. This sample stems from a study of blood T cell repertoires in COVID-19. The wider study: Sites across the United States, Italy and Spain contributed samples from acute and convalescent COVID-19. Nucleic acid was either cDNA or gDNA, and it came from T cells, B-cell-depleted T cells, or PBMCs.

The receptor's source is a man in his 60s with acute or convalescent COVID-19. Material: peripheral blood.

CDR3 amino acids: CASSQGGTSGRLTGELFF. Written as DNA, the CDR3 is TGCGCCAGCAGCCAAGGGGGAACTAGCGGGAGGTTGACCGGGGAGCTGTTTTTT. V is TRBV4-3 and J is TRBJ2-2; TRBD2 matches 12 bases. CDR3 length equals 18 residues. V shed 1 base, J shed 5 bases, and the junction held 8 bases outside the gene matches. The germline CDR1 and CDR2 sequences are LGHNA and YSLEER.